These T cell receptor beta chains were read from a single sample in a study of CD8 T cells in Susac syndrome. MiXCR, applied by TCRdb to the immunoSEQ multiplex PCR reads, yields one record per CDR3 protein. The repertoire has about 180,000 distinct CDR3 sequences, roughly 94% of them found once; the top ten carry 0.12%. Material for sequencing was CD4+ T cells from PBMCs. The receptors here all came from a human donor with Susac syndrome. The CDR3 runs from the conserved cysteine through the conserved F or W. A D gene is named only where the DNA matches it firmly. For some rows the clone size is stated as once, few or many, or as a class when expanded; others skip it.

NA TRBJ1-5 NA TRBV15 TGTGCCACCAGCAGAGACGGGGGGCCCCAGCATTTT CATSRDGGPQHF
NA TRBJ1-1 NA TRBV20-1 TGCACCCCCCGGGACTCCCCGGGGGACACTGAAGCTTTCTTT CTPRDSPGDTEAFF
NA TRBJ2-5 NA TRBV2 TGTGCCAGCAGTGACGAGAGAGAGACCCAGTACTTC CASSDERETQYF
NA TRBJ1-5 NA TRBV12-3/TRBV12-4 TGTGCCAGCAGTTTACGGGGGGTTCAGCCCCAGCATTTT CASSLRGVQPQHF
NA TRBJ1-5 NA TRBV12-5 TGTGCTAGTGCCGTCAGGAGCAATCAGCCCCAGCATTTT CASAVRSNQPQHF
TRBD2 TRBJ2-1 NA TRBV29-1 TGCAGCGTTAGCGGGGGGGCCCTCTCATACAATGAGCAGTTCTTC CSVSGGALSYNEQFF
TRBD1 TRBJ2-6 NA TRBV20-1 TGCAGTGCTCGACAGGGGGCTTCTGGGGCCAACGTCCTGACTTTC CSARQGASGANVLTF
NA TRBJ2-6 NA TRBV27 TGTGCCAGCAGTACCCGGACACTGGCTGGGGCCAACGTCCTGACTTTC CASSTRTLAGANVLTF
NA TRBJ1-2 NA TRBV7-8 TGTGCCAGCAGCCCAGGGACGGGCACTAGGGGCTACACCTTC CASSPGTGTRGYTF
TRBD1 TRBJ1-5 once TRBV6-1 TGTGCCAGCAGTCCACTATTGGGACAGGGGGTACGATCAGCCCAGCATTTT CASSPLLGQGVRSAQHF
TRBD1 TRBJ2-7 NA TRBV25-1 TGTGCCAGCAGGGGGGACAGGGGTGAGCAGTACTTC CASRGDRGEQYF
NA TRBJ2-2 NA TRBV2 TGTGCCAGCAGTAGAGGCGGCCTCCCCGGGGAGCTGTTTTTT CASSRGGLPGELFF
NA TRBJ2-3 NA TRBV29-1 TGCAGCGTTGAACCCCTAGAGCCGACTACTCCAGATACGCAGTATTTT CSVEPLEPTTPDTQYF
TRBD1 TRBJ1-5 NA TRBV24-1 TGTGCCACCAGCGACAGGGGCAGGCAGCCCCAGCATTTT CATSDRGRQPQHF
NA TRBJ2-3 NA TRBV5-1 TGCGCCAGCAGCCACCGGGCCACCCAGCTACTGCAGTATTTT CASSHRATQLLQYF
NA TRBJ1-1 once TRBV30 TGTGCCTGGAGTGTAAGCAGACAGAACACTGAAGCTTTCTTT CAWSVSRQNTEAFF
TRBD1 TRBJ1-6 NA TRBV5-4 TGTGCCAGCAGCCCGGGACAGTTCACCAATTCACCCCTCCACTTT CASSPGQFTNSPLHF
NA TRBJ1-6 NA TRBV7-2 TGTGCCAGCAGCACGGTCCAGGGTAATTCACCCCTCCACTTT CASSTVQGNSPLHF
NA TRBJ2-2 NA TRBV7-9 TGTGCCAGCAGCTTAGGGGGGGCACGCACCGGGGAGCTGTTTTTT CASSLGGARTGELFF
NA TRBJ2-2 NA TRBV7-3 TGTGCCAGCAGTCAGGCCGGGGAGCTGTTTTTT CASSQAGELFF
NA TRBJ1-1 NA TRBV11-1 TGTGCCAGCTCCCCCCAGGGCCTTATGAACACTGAAGCTTTCTTT CASSPQGLMNTEAFF
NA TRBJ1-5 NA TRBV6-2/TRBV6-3 TGTGCCAGCAGTTACGTAGCCGGAGTTAATCAGCCCCAGCATTTT CASSYVAGVNQPQHF
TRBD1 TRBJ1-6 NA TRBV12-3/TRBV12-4 TGTGCCAGCAGGACAGGGGGAAATTCACCCCTCCACTTT CASRTGGNSPLHF
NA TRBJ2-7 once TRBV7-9 TGTGCCAGCAGCCCGGACTACAATGGGGGCGAGCAGTACTTC CASSPDYNGGEQYF
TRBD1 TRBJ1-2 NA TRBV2 TGTGCCAGCAGTGAAGCTGGGGACAGCTATGGCTACACCTTC CASSEAGDSYGYTF
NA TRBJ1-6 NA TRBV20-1 TGCAGTGCTAGAGGGAATTCACCCCTCCACTTT CSARGNSPLHF
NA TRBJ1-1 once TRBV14 TGTGCCAGCAGCCCTCGACCGATGAACACTGAAGCTTTCTTT CASSPRPMNTEAFF
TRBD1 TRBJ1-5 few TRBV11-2 TGTGCCAGCAGCCCTGGGACAGGGGCCGATCAGCCCCAGCATTTT CASSPGTGADQPQHF
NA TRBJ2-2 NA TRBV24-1 TGTGCCACCAGTCTATCGAACACCGGGGAGCTGTTTTTT CATSLSNTGELFF
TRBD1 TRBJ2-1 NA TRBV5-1 TGCGCCAGCAGCCGAAGCTGGACAGGGACCAATGAGCAGTTCTTC CASSRSWTGTNEQFF
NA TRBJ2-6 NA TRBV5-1 TGCGCCAGCAGCTTGGGCAGGGCCAGTGGGGCCAACGTCCTGACTTTC CASSLGRASGANVLTF
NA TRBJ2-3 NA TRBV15 TGTGCCACCAGCAGGTGGGGCGGAAACACAGATACGCAGTATTTT CATSRWGGNTDTQYF
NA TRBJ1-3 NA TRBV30 TGTGCCTGGAGCCCCGAAGAGACCATATATTTT CAWSPEETIYF
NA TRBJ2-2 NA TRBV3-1 TGTGCCAGCAGCCATTCTGCGGGTTCCGGGGAGCTGTTTTTT CASSHSAGSGELFF
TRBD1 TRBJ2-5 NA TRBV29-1 TGCAGCGCAACCGGGACAGGGAACGGAGAGACCCAGTACTTC CSATGTGNGETQYF
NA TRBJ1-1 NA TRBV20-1 TGCAGTGCTAGAACAGGGTCCCGGGCGGGAGCTTTCTTT CSARTGSRAGAFF
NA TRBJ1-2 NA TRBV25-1 TGTGCCAGCAGTGGGCAGAGAGCTAACTATGGCTACACCTTC CASSGQRANYGYTF
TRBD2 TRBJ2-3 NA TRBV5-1 TGCGCCAGCAGCTTCGGGACTAGCGGGGAGGATACGCAGTATTTT CASSFGTSGEDTQYF
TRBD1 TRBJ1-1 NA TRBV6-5 TGTGCCAGCAATTCGCGGATCGGGACAGGGGGCGAAGAAGCTTTCTTT CASNSRIGTGGEEAFF
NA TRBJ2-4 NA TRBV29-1 TGCAGCGTCCGCAACAAACTAGCCAAAAACATTCAGTACTTC CSVRNKLAKNIQYF
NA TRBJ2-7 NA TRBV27 TGTGCCAGCAGTTTATGGAGGGGTTTCTCCTACGAGCAGTACTTC CASSLWRGFSYEQYF
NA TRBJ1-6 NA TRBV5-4 TGTGCCAGCAGCTTGCAGGGGTTGGATTCACCCCTCCACTTT CASSLQGLDSPLHF
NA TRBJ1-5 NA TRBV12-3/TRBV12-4 TGTGCCAGCAGGACTCCTTCCCCGAATCAGCCCCAGCATTTT CASRTPSPNQPQHF
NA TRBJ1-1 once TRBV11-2 TGTGCCAGCAGCTTATACGGGGGGAACACTGAAGCTTTCTTT CASSLYGGNTEAFF
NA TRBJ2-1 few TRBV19 TGTGCCAGTAAAAGTAATGAGCAGTTCTTC CASKSNEQFF
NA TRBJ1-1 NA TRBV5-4 TGTGCCAGCAGCTTGAGCGTAGGAAACACTGAAGCTTTCTTT CASSLSVGNTEAFF
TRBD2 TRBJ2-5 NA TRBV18 TGTGCCAGCTCACCTCATAGCGGGGGCGACGAGACCCAGTACTTC CASSPHSGGDETQYF
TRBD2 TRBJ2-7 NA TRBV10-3 TGTGCCACCATGGGGGGGACCGCCTACGAGCAGTACTTC CATMGGTAYEQYF
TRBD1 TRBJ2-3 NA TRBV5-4 TGTGCCAGCGAAGGACAGGGCCGGGGGACAGATACGCAGTATTTT CASEGQGRGTDTQYF
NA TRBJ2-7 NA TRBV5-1 TGCGCCAGCAGCTTGGAAAGCTTCCCTTCCTACGAGCAGTACTTC CASSLESFPSYEQYF
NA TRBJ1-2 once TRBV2 TGTGCCAGCAGTGAAGAGTCTTGGTATGGCTACACCTTC CASSEESWYGYTF
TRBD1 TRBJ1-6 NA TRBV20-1 TGCAGTGCCAGAGCCCCCCAGGGGGCAAGTTCACCCCTCCACTTT CSARAPQGASSPLHF
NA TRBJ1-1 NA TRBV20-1 TGCAGTGCTGCTCAGGGGAACACTGAAGCTTTCTTT CSAAQGNTEAFF
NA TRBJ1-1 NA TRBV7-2 TGTGCCAGCAGCTTACGAGGGGCGCGTAACACTGAAGCTTTCTTT CASSLRGARNTEAFF
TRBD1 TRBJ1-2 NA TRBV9 TGTGCCAGCAGCGCTAAGGAGGGGGCAAACTATGGCTACACCTTC CASSAKEGANYGYTF